This T cell receptor (beta chain) comes out of a study of blood T cell repertoires in COVID-19. The table came from immunoSEQ multiplex PCR; TCRdb's copy has only in-frame clones and leaves some out. The sample records about 340,000 clones, about 89% being singletons. CDR1 is SQVTM, CDR2 ANQGSEA, per germline. This CDR3 is 13 amino acids long. V was clipped by 2 bases and J by 1 base, with 8 bases between them. The receptor was derived from a woman aged 50 to 65 with COVID-19, enrolled during active disease. This chain links TRBV29-1 with TRBJ1-2; D gene uncertain. Sequencing was carried out using peripheral blood. The DNA for the CDR3 is TGCAGCGTTGAACAGGCACTTAACTATGGCTACACCTTC. Its translation is CSVEQALNYGYTF. The full variable domain, rest sourced from reference TRBV29-1 and TRBJ1-2, is SAVISQKPSRDICQRGTSLTIQCQVDSQVTMMFWYRQQPGQSLTLIATANQGSEATYESGFVIDKFPISRPNLTFSTLTVSNMSPEDSSIYLCSVEQALNYGYTFGSGTRLTVV.